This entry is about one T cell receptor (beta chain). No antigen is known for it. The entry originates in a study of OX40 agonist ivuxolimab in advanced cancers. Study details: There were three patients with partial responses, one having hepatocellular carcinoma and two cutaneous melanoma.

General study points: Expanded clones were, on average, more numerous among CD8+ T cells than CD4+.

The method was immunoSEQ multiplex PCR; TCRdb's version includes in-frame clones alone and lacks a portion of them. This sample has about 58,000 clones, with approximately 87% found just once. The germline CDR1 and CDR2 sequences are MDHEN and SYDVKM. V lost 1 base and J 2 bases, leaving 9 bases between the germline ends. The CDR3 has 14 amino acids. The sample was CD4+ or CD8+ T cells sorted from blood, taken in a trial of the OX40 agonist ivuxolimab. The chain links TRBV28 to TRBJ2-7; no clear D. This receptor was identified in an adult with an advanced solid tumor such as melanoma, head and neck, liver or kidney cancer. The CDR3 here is CASSLSGRTYEQYF. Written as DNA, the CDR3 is TGTGCCAGCAGTTTATCAGGCCGGACCTACGAGCAGTACTTC.